The entry below gives a single TCR beta chain sequence along with its context. The antigen is not known. This specimen belongs to a study of cytomegalovirus exposure and HLA in healthy donors. Whole-study results and caveats: A later analysis showed HLA-associated TCR beta chains outstripping equally common others in clonal expansion. In vitro testing confirmed a few CMV-associated chains as specific for CMV antigens.

The donors were healthy bone marrow donors. 60 Vbeta and 13 Jbeta primers were used in PCR. This table comes from immunoSEQ multiplex PCR, and its TCRdb copy is limited to in-frame clones, with some not included. Here the sample spans under 200,000 clones, roughly 79% being singletons. V trimming: 3 bases; J trimming: 8 bases; junction bases outside the gene matches: 3. The germline V gene has CDR1 SGHDN and CDR2 FVKESK. The CDR3 has 13 amino acids. The rearrangement links TRBV14 to TRBJ1-2; 10 nucleotides align to TRBD1. The material sequenced was PBMCs. The sequence came from a man in his forties in good health and CMV-seronegative. DNA of the CDR3: TGTGCCAGCAGCCAGGGACAGGGGCGAGGCTACACCTTC. Its translation is CASSQGQGRGYTF.